Listed here are 9 T cell receptor beta chains from one sample, sequenced in a study of technical replicates of blood from a handful of donors. TCRdb keeps only in-frame clones here, not all; method: immunoSEQ multiplex PCR. The sample has roughly 80,000 clones; approximately 93% are singletons. Material: T cells isolated from PBMCs. These receptors were obtained from a human donor in good health.

This chain uses TRBV5-1 with TRBJ2-2, with 9 bases fitting TRBD1. Germline-derived CDR1 and CDR2 are SGHRS and YFSETQ. With V trimmed by 0 bases and J by 4 bases, 4 bases remained unmatched. The CDR3 spans 16 residues. For the CDR3, the DNA is TGCGCCAGCAGCTTGGCGGGACAGGGAGTCACCGGGGAGCTGTTTTTT. Residues: CASSLAGQGVTGELFF.

The rearrangement joins TRBV9 to TRBJ2-2, with 12 bases aligning to TRBD2. CDR1 and CDR2 from the germline V gene are SGDLS and YYNGEE. CDR3 length: 18 residues. V dropped 4 bases and J dropped 2; count of bases not matched to a gene: 9. CDR3: CASSPRTSGNINTGELFF. CDR3 nucleotide sequence: TGTGCCAGCAGCCCAAGGACTAGCGGGAACATAAACACCGGGGAGCTGTTTTTT.

The chain uses TRBV5-1 and TRBJ1-3, with TRBD1 identical over 10 bases. V shed 0 bases, J shed 0 bases, and the junction held 3 bases outside the gene matches. The CDR3 spans 17 residues. Germline-derived CDR1 and CDR2 are SGHRS and YFSETQ. CDR3 coding DNA: TGCGCCAGCAGCTTGGGGCGGACAGGGGGCTCTGGAAACACCATATATTTT. Its protein is CASSLGRTGGSGNTIYF. Drawing the rest from reference TRBV5-1 and TRBJ1-3, the complete variable domain is KAGVTQTPRYLIKTRGQQVTLSCSPISGHRSVSWYQQTPGQGLQFLFEYFSETQRNKGNFPGRFSGRQFSNSRSEMNVSTLELGDSALYLCASSLGRTGGSGNTIYFGEGSWLTVV.

This chain links TRBV19 with TRBJ2-3, with no clear D. The CDR3 loop spans 13 amino acids. Germline assignment: CDR1 LNHDA and CDR2 SQIVND (reference sequence). Between the trimmed V and J ends, which lost 5 bases and 5 bases, there was a span of 11 bases. CDR3 in DNA: TGTGCCAGTAGTCATACTCTCGGAGATACGCAGTATTTT. Residues: CASSHTLGDTQYF.

The chain has TRBV19 and TRBJ2-1; weak D call: TRBD1 (6 bases). The CDR3 is 16 amino acids. V was shortened by 5 bases and J by 3 bases, with 17 bases between the two germline ends. Germline CDR1 reads LNHDA; CDR2 reads SQIVND (reference sequence). The CDR3: CASSSAQGMVYNEQFF. The CDR3 nucleotides are TGTGCCAGTAGTTCAGCCCAGGGGATGGTCTACAATGAGCAGTTCTTC.

The chain recombines TRBV7-9 with TRBJ1-1, with TRBD1 matching 7 bases. Trimming removed 5 bases from V and 2 bases from J; junction bases left unmatched: 8. The germline CDR1 and CDR2 sequences are SEHNR and FQNEAQ (reference sequence). The CDR3 totals 15 residues. For the CDR3, the DNA is TGTGCCAGCAGCGGCCGGGACAGCCTCAACACTGAAGCTTTCTTT. It is translated as CASSGRDSLNTEAFF.

The chain couples TRBV7-2 to TRBJ1-5; D unresolved. CDR3 length equals 12 residues. From germline, CDR1 is SGHTA and CDR2 FQGNSA. V was trimmed by 1 base and J by 5 bases, leaving 3 bases between them. The CDR3 nucleotides are TGTGCCAGCAGCTTAGACTATCAGCCCCAGCATTTT. Encoded protein: CASSLDYQPQHF.

The chain employs TRBV5-1 and TRBJ2-7, with D uncertain. CDR1 and CDR2 (germline): SGHRS, YFSETQ. The germline V and J ends were trimmed by 3 bases and 0 bases, with 16 bases remaining between them. This CDR3 comprises 16 residues. CDR3 DNA sequence: TGCGCCAGCAGCTCGACTCCCGACGGTAGCTCCTACGAGCAGTACTTC. As protein: CASSSTPDGSSYEQYF.

The chain uses TRBV9 and TRBJ2-3; 10 bases fit TRBD1. The ends lost 0 bases at V and 4 bases at J; junction bases unmatched: 11. Germline V CDR1 and CDR2: SGDLS, YYNGEE. The CDR3 totals 18 residues. This CDR3 reads CASSVGWDRGRGADTQYF. The DNA for the CDR3 is TGTGCCAGCAGCGTAGGCTGGGACAGGGGAAGAGGAGCAGATACGCAGTATTTT.